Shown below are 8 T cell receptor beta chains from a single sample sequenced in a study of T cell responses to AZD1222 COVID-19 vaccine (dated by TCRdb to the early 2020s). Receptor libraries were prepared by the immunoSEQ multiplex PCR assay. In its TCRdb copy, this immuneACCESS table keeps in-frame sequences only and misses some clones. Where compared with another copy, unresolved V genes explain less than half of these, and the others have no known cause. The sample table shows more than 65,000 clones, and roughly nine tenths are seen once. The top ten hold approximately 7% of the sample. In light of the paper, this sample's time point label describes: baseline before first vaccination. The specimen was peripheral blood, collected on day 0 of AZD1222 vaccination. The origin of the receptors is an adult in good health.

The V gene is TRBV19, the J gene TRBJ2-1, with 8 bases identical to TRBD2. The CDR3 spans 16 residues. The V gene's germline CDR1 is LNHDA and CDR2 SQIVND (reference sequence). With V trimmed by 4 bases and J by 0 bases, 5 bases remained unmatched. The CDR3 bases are TGTGCCAGTAGTACCATAGCGGGGCGCTCCTACAATGAGCAGTTCTTC. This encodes CASSTIAGRSYNEQFF.

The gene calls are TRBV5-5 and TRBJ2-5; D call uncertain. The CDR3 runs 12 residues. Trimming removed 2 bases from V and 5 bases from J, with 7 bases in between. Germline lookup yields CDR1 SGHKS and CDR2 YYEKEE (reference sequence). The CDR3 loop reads CASSFLKETQYF. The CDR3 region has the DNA TGTGCCAGCAGCTTCCTTAAGGAGACCCAGTACTTC. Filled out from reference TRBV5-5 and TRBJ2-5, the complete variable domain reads DAGVTQSPTHLIKTRGQQVTLRCSPISGHKSVSWYQQVLGQGPQFIFQYYEKEERGRGNFPDRFSARQFPNYSSELNVNALLLGDSALYLCASSFLKETQYFGPGTRLLVL.

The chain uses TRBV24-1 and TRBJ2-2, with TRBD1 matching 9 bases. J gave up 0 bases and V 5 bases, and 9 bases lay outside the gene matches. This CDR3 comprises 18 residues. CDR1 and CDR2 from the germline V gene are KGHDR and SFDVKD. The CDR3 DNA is TGTGCCACCAGTGTCCTAGGAGGGACAGGGACGAACACCGGGGAGCTGTTTTTT. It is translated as CATSVLGGTGTNTGELFF.

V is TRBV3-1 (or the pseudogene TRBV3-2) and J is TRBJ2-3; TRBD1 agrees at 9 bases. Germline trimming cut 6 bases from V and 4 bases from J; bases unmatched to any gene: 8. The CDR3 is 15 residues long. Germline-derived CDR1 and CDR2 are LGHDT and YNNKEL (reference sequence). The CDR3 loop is CASRTDRGEADTQYF. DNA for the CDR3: TGTGCCAGCAGAACGGACAGGGGAGAGGCAGATACGCAGTATTTT.

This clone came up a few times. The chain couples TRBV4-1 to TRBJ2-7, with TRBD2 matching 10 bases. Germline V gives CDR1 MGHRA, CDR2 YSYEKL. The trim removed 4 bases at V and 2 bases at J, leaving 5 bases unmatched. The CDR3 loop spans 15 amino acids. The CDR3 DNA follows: TGCGCCAGCAGCCTAGCGGGAGGAATCCCCTACGAGCAGTACTTC. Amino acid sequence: CASSLAGGIPYEQYF.

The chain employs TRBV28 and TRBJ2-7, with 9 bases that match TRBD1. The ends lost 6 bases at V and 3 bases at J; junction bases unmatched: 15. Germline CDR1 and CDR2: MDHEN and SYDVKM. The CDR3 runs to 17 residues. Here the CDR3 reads CASSTPFGGTGLYEQYF. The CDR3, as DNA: TGTGCCAGCAGCACCCCCTTTGGCGGGACAGGGCTCTACGAGCAGTACTTC.

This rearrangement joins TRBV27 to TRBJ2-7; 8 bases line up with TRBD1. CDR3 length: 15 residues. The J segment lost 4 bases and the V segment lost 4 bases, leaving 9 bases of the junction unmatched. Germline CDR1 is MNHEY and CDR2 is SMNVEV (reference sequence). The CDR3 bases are TGTGCCAGCAGTTATACGGACAGGGTCAAGTACGAGCAGTACTTC. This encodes CASSYTDRVKYEQYF.

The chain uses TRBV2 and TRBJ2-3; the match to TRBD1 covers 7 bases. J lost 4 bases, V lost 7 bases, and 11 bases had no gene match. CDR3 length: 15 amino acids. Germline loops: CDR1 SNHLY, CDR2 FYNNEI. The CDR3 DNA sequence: TGTGCCAGCATATCAGAGGGGGCACTGGCAGATACGCAGTATTTT. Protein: CASISEGALADTQYF.